What follows describes a single T cell receptor (beta chain). CDR3 length: 15 residues. Germline loops: CDR1 SGHTA, CDR2 FQGNSA. Trimming took off 3 bases at V and 5 bases at J, with 16 bases between the two ends. Here immunoSEQ multiplex PCR was the method, and the copy in TCRdb shows in-frame clones only, minus some. The sample lists 2,500,000 or so clones, approximately 90% occurring once. The sample belongs to a study of shared clonotypes between healthy human individuals. Sequenced sample: naive CD4+ T cells sorted from blood. Stated subset: CD45RA+ positively selected. V is TRBV7-2 and J is TRBJ2-5; D is ambiguous. The sequence came from a man younger than 35 in good health. In nucleotides, the CDR3 is TGTGCCAGCAGCTTGGGTTCCAGGAATGGGGAGACCCAGTACTTC. It specifies CASSLGSRNGETQYF.